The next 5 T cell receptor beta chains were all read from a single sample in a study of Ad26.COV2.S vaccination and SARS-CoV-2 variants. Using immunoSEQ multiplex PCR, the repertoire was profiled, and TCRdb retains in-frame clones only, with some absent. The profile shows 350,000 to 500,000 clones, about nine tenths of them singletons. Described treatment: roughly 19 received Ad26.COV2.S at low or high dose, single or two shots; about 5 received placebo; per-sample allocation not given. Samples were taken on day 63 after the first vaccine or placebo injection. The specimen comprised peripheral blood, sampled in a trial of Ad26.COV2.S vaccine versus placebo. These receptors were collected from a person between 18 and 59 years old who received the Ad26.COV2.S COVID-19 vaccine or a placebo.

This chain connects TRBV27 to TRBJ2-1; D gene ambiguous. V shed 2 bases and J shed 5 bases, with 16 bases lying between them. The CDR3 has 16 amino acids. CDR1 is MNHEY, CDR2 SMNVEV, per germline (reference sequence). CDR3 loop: CASSLSKGEVHNEQFF. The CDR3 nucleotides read TGTGCCAGCAGTTTAAGTAAGGGCGAGGTCCACAATGAGCAGTTCTTC.

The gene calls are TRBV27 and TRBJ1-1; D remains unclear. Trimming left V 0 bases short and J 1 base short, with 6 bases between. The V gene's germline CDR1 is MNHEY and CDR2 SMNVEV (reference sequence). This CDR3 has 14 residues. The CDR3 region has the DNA TGTGCCAGCAGTTTATCCCCCTGGAACACTGAAGCTTTCTTT. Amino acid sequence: CASSLSPWNTEAFF.

CDR3 sequence reads: CASRYRGRNGELFF. The CDR3 nucleotides are TGTGCCAGCAGATATAGGGGGCGGAACGGGGAGCTGTTTTTT. The chain recombines TRBV28 with TRBJ2-2, with 7 bases identical to TRBD1. The germline gives CDR1 MDHEN, CDR2 SYDVKM. Trimming cost V 6 bases and J 7 bases; bases outside gene matches: 8. The CDR3 extends over 14 amino acids.

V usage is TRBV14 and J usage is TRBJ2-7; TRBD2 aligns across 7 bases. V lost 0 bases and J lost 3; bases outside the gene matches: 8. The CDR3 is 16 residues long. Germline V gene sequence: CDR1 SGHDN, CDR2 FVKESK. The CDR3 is CASSQDGGTTYYEQYF. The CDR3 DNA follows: TGTGCCAGCAGCCAAGATGGCGGGACTACGTACTACGAGCAGTACTTC.

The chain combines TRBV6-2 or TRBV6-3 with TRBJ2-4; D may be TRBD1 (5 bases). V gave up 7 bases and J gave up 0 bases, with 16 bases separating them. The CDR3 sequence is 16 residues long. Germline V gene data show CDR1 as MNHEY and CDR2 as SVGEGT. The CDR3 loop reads CASTPGAELAKNIQYF. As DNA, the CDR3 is TGTGCCAGCACCCCTGGGGCAGAGCTAGCCAAAAACATTCAGTACTTC.